This is a list of T cell receptor beta chains from one sample in a study of blood T cell repertoires in COVID-19. Clones were sequenced by immunoSEQ multiplex PCR, and TCRdb holds only the in-frame ones, with some missing. The sample shows about 140,000 clones, 75% to 85% of them seen only once. Material: peripheral blood. These receptors were taken from an elderly woman with active or convalescent COVID-19. The CDR3 runs from the conserved cysteine through the conserved F or W. D genes are given only for firm matches. Not every row has a clone size; where given, it reads once, few, many or a size class.

TRBV6-5,TRBD1,TRBJ1-4,once,TGTGCCAGCAGTTCCCCCGGGACAGGGGGTGAAAAACTGTTTTTT,CASSSPGTGGEKLFF
TRBV18,TRBD1,TRBJ2-5,-,TGTGCCAGCTCACCGGGACAGGGAGGGGAGACCCAGTACTTC,CASSPGQGGETQYF
TRBV4-1,TRBD1,TRBJ2-7,-,TGCGCCAGCAGCTTCAACAGGGGTCGCTACGAGCAGTACTTC,CASSFNRGRYEQYF
TRBV5-6,TRBD2,TRBJ2-1,-,TGTGCCAGCAGCCGACTAGCGGGGGACCACCTCAATGAGCAGTTCTTC,CASSRLAGDHLNEQFF
TRBV9,-,TRBJ1-4,-,TGTGCCAGCAGCGCCCGCCGGGGGGGGACTAATGAAAAACTGTTTTTT,CASSARRGGTNEKLFF
TRBV11-1,TRBD2,TRBJ2-5,-,TGTGCCAGCAGCCGGACTAGCGGGGGCCTAGGAGAGACCCAGTACTTC,CASSRTSGGLGETQYF
TRBV6-1,-,TRBJ1-6,-,TGTGCCAGCAGTGACCGGGCCCCGGGGGATTCACCCCTCCACTTT,CASSDRAPGDSPLHF
TRBV6-5,-,TRBJ1-4,-,TGTGCCAGCACCAGGAATAATGAAAAACTGTTTTTT,CASTRNNEKLFF
TRBV28,TRBD1,TRBJ1-2,-,TGTGCCAGCAGTACCACAGGGGCAAACTATGGCTACACCTTC,CASSTTGANYGYTF
TRBV27,TRBD1,TRBJ1-2,-,TGTGCCAGCAGTTTTACCACCTCGGGGACAGGGGATGTCCATAACTATGGCTACACCTTC,CASSFTTSGTGDVHNYGYTF
TRBV27,-,TRBJ2-7,-,TGTGCCAGCAGCTTCACTGACAGAGCCTACGAGCAGTACTTC,CASSFTDRAYEQYF
TRBV7-6,TRBD1,TRBJ2-2,-,TGTGCCAGCAGAGATTACAGGGGGAGGTCCGGGGAGCTGTTTTTT,CASRDYRGRSGELFF
TRBV23-1,TRBD1,TRBJ1-5,-,TGCGCCAGCAGTCGCCGGGACAGGGGGTCGAGCAATCAGCCCCAGCATTTT,CASSRRDRGSSNQPQHF
TRBV12-5,TRBD2,TRBJ2-1,few,TGTGCTAGTGGTTTGGGGGTCGGGACTAGCGGGTTTCAGTTCTTC,CASGLGVGTSGFQFF
TRBV14,TRBD1,TRBJ2-1,-,TGTGCCAGCAGCATACGACAGGGGACCGATGAGCAGTTCTTC,CASSIRQGTDEQFF
TRBV12-5,-,TRBJ2-7,-,TGTGCTAGTGGTGCCGGACAGCTACCCTCCTCGCACGAGCAGTACTTC,CASGAGQLPSSHEQYF